A single sample gave rise to the 9 T cell receptor beta chains below, sequenced in a study of memory CD4+ T cells and cytomegalovirus serostatus. Single viable CD3+CD4+CD8-CD45RO+ cells were sorted as the memory CD4+ T cells. This table comes from immunoSEQ multiplex PCR, and its TCRdb copy is limited to in-frame clones, with some not included. This sample has about 42,000 clones, with around 82% found just once. Material: memory CD4+ T cells from blood. All receptors derive from an adult in good health and CMV-seronegative.

The V gene is TRBV9, the J gene TRBJ1-4, with 9 bases lining up with TRBD1. The CDR3 has 13 amino acids. After removal of 2 bases from V and 9 bases from J, the junction contained 2 bases not matched to a gene. From germline, CDR1 is SGDLS and CDR2 YYNGEE. The CDR3 loop reads CASSVGTGKKLFF. CDR3 in DNA: TGTGCCAGCAGCGTGGGGACAGGGAAAAAACTGTTTTTT.

J is TRBJ2-7 and V is TRBV18, with 9 bases lining up with TRBD1. Germline V lookup: CDR1 KGHSH, CDR2 LQKENI. The CDR3 loop spans 14 amino acids. Unmatched junction bases numbered 3, after V lost 3 bases and J lost 3 bases. CDR3 nucleotides: TGTGCCAGCTCACCTGGGACAGGGAGCTACGAGCAGTACTTC. As protein: CASSPGTGSYEQYF.

The V and J genes are TRBV6-5 and TRBJ2-3, with 9 bases identical to TRBD2. The V segment lost 7 bases and the J segment 4 bases; nucleotides outside the gene matches: 6. The CDR3 totals 14 residues. Germline V gene lookup returns CDR1 MNHEY and CDR2 SVGAGI. The CDR3 DNA is TGTGCCAGCAAGGCTAGCGGGGCCTCAGATACGCAGTATTTT. Residues: CASKASGASDTQYF.

The V and J genes are TRBV6-4 and TRBJ1-1, with D perhaps matching TRBD1 (5 bases). CDR3 size: 13 residues. Germline V CDR1 and CDR2: MRHNA, SNTAGT. V was cut by 6 bases and J by 1 base, with 9 bases left in between. CDR3 DNA: TGTGCCAGCAGCGCCGGGACGAACACTGAAGCTTTCTTT. It is translated as CASSAGTNTEAFF.

This clone was recorded only once. The chain has TRBV9 and TRBJ1-1; 10 nucleotides agree with TRBD1. The CDR3 length is 13 residues. V lost 3 bases and J lost 8; bases outside the gene matches: 4. Germline CDR1 and CDR2: SGDLS and YYNGEE. CDR3 bases: TGTGCCAGCAGCGCAAGGGACAGGGGAGAAGCTTTCTTT. Translated: CASSARDRGEAFF.

DNA of the CDR3: TGCGCCAGCAGCCCGACTGGGGGTGCGGCGAGGAACACTGAAGCTTTCTTT. It is translated as CASSPTGGAARNTEAFF. The chain employs TRBV4-1 and TRBJ1-1, with a weak D call TRBD1 (5 bases). CDR3 length equals 17 residues. V was pared by 4 bases and J by 1 base, with 19 bases between. The V gene's germline CDR1 is MGHRA and CDR2 YSYEKL.

The gene calls are TRBV5-4 and TRBJ1-2; D is unresolved. Per germline, CDR1 SGHNT and CDR2 YYREEE (reference sequence). Between the trimmed V and J ends, which lost 4 bases and 8 bases, there was a span of 12 bases. CDR3 size: 12 residues. Written as DNA, the CDR3 is TGTGCCAGCAGCCTGAGAACCTCGGGCTACACCTTC. It specifies CASSLRTSGYTF.

The V and J genes are TRBV30 and TRBJ1-3; D is perhaps TRBD1 (5 bases). CDR1 is GTSNPN and CDR2 is SVGIG in the germline V gene (reference sequence). Trimming stripped 8 bases from V and 7 bases from J, with 15 bases between. There are 12 residues in the CDR3. CDR3 bases: TGTGCCGCAGGGAGTCGGTTGAACACCATATATTTT. This encodes CAAGSRLNTIYF.

The CDR3 loop reads CASSEGGQPRGYTF. The CDR3 DNA follows: TGTGCCAGCAGTGAAGGGGGACAACCACGAGGCTACACCTTC. The chain links TRBV6-1 to TRBJ1-2; tentative D call: TRBD1 (6 bases). V was pared by 1 base and J by 8 bases, with 14 bases between. This CDR3 has 14 residues. Germline V CDR1 and CDR2: MNHNS, SASEGT.